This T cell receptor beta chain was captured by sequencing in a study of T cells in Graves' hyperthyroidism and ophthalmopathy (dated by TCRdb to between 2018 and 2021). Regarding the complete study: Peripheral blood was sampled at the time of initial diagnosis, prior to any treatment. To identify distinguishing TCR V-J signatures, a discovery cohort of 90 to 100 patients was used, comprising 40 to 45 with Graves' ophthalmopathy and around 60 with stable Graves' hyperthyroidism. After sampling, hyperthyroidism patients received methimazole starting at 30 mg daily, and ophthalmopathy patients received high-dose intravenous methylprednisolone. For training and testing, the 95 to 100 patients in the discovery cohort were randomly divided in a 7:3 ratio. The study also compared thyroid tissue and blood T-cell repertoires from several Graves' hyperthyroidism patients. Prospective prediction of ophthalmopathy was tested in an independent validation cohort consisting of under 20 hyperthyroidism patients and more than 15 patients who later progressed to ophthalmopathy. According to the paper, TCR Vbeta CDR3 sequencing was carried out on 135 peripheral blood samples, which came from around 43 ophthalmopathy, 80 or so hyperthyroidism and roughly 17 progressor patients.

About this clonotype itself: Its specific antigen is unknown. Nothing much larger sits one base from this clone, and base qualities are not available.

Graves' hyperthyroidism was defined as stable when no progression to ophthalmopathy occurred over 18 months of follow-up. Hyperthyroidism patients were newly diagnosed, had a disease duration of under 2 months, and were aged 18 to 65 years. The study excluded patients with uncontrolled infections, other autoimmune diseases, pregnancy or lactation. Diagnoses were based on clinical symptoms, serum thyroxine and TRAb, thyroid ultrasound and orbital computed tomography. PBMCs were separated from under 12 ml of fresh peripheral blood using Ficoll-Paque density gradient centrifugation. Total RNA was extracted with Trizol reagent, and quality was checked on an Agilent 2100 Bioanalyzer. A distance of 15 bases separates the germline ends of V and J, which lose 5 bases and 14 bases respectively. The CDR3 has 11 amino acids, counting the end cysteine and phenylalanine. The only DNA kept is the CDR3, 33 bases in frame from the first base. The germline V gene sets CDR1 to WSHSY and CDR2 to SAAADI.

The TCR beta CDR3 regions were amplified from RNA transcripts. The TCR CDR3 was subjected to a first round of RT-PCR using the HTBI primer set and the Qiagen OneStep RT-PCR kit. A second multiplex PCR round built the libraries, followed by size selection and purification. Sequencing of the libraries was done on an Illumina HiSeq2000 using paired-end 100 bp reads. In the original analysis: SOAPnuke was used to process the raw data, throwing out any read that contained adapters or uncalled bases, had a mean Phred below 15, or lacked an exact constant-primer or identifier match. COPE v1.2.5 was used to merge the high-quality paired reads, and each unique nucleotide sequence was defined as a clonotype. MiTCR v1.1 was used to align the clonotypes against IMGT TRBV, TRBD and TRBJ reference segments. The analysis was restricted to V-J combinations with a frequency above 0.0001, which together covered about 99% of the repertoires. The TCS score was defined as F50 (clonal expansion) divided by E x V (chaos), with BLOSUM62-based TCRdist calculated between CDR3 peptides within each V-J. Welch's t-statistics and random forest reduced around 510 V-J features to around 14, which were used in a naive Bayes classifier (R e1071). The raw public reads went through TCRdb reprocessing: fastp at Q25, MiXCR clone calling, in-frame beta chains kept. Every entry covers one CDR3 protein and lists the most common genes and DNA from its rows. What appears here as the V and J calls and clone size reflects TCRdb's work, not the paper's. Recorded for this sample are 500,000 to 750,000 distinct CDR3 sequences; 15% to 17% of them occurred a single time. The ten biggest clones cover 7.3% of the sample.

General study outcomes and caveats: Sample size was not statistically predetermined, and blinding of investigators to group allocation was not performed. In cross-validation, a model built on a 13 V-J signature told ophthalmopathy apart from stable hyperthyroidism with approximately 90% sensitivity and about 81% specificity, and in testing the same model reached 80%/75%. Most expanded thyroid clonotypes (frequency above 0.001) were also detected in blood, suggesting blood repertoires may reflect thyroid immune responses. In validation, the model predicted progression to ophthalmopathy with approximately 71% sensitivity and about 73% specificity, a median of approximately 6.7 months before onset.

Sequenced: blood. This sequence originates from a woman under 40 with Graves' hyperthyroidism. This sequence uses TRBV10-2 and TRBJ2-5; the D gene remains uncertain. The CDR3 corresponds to CASSKGGIGYF. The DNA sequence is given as TGCGCCAGCAGTAAAGGTGGAATCGGATACTTC.